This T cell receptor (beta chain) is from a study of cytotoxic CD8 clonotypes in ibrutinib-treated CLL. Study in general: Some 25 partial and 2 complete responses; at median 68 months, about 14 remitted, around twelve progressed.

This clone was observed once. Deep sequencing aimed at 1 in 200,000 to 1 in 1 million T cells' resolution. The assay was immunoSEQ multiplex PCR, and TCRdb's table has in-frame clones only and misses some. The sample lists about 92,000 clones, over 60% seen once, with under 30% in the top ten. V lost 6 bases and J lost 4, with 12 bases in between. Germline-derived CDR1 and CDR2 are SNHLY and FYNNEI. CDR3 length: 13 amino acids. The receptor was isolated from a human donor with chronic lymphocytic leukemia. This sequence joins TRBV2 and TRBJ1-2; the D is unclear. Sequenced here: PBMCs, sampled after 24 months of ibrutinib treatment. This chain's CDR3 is CASREPAIYGYTF. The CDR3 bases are TGTGCCAGCAGAGAGCCAGCAATCTATGGCTACACCTTC.